The clone carrying this TCR beta chain appeared once. What it binds is not known. The CDR3 spans 16 residues. The germline V and J ends were trimmed by 0 bases and 0 bases, with 13 bases remaining between them. Per the germline V gene, CDR1 is SGDLS and CDR2 is YYNGEE. PCR was performed using 60 Vbeta and 13 Jbeta primers. The assay was immunoSEQ multiplex PCR, and TCRdb's table has in-frame clones only and misses some. This sample has about 80,000 clones, with around 60% found just once. These data originate in a study of cytomegalovirus exposure and HLA in healthy donors. Study-wide results and limits: Many donors carried some public TCRs, although rarity characterized most TCR sequences. Later analysis found that TCR beta chains associated with HLA were more clonally expanded than other, equally common chains. The study put 150 to 200 TCR beta chains on its list as cytomegalovirus-associated.

The chain is built from TRBV9 and TRBJ2-7; D not certain. This clonotype originated in a male donor in good health and CMV-seropositive. Material: PBMCs. The CDR3 region is CASSVGPRLDSYEQYF. The DNA of the CDR3 is TGTGCCAGCAGCGTAGGTCCTAGGCTCGACTCCTACGAGCAGTACTTC.